A selection of T cell receptor beta chains follows, all from one sample in a study of cytomegalovirus exposure and HLA in healthy donors. Clones were sequenced by immunoSEQ multiplex PCR, and TCRdb holds only the in-frame ones, with some missing. The table lists 150,000 or so clones, roughly 84% of them singletons, with around 0.41% in the top ten. What was sequenced was PBMCs. Every receptor here comes from a boy between 2 and 10 years old in good health and CMV-seronegative. Both conserved end residues are part of each CDR3. A D gene is named only where the DNA matches it firmly. A clone size is listed for some rows: how often the clone was seen (once, few, many), or a class if it is expanded.

TRBV2,.,TRBJ2-1,TRBD2,TGTGCCAGCAATCTAGCGGGAGGGCGTGAGCAGTTCTTC,CASNLAGGREQFF
TRBV30,.,TRBJ1-3,.,TGTGCCTGGGAGGGAAGGGCACGAAACACCATATATTTT,CAWEGRARNTIYF
TRBV6-5,.,TRBJ2-7,.,TGTGCCAGCAGTTATGGAGACCGACAGTACTTC,CASSYGDRQYF
TRBV10-1,.,TRBJ2-1,.,TGCGCCAGCAGTGAGTTGGGCGCGAGCTCCTACAATGAGCAGTTCTTC,CASSELGASSYNEQFF
TRBV7-9,once,TRBJ2-1,TRBD2,TGTGCCAGCAGCTTGGCGGGACTAGCGGGAGCGGGGCGCAATGAGCAGTTCTTC,CASSLAGLAGAGRNEQFF
TRBV19,once,TRBJ1-1,.,TGTGCCAGTAGATCGGGGGATGTGAACACTGAAGCTTTCTTT,CASRSGDVNTEAFF
TRBV9,.,TRBJ1-1,TRBD1,TGTGCCAGCAGCGTAGGACAGGGTATCGCTGAAGCTTTCTTT,CASSVGQGIAEAFF
TRBV11-2,.,TRBJ1-4,.,TGTGCCAGCAGCCAGGGTGGGGCAACTAATGAAAAACTGTTTTTT,CASSQGGATNEKLFF
TRBV28,.,TRBJ1-1,TRBD1,TGTGCCAGCAGTTCCCCGGGACAGGGGAGGACTGAAGCTTTCTTT,CASSSPGQGRTEAFF
TRBV6-1,.,TRBJ2-5,.,TGTGCCAGCAGTGAAACCCTAGACCAAGAGACCCAGTACTTC,CASSETLDQETQYF
TRBV6-6,.,TRBJ1-5,TRBD1,TGTGCCAGCAGTTACCGAGACAGGGGCCAGCCCCAGCATTTT,CASSYRDRGQPQHF
TRBV10-2,.,TRBJ2-2,TRBD1,TGCGCCAGCAGATCCGGGACAGGGCCCACCGGGGAGCTGTTTTTT,CASRSGTGPTGELFF
TRBV28,.,TRBJ2-5,TRBD1,TGTGCCAGCAGTCCACCGTTGGGACAGACACAAGAGACCCAGTACTTC,CASSPPLGQTQETQYF
TRBV11-2,.,TRBJ1-5,.,TGTGCCAGCAGCTTCGGGGGTCGGCAGCCCCAGCATTTT,CASSFGGRQPQHF
TRBV5-4,.,TRBJ1-1,TRBD1,TGTGCCAGCAGCTCACCAAATGGGGGACAGGGGATCAGTGAAGCTTTCTTT,CASSSPNGGQGISEAFF
TRBV12-5,.,TRBJ2-7,.,TGTGCTACCCAGGGGGGCTACGAGCAGTACTTC,CATQGGYEQYF
TRBV4-2,.,TRBJ2-7,TRBD2,TGTGCCAGCAGCCAAGAGACTAGCGGGAGGAGGGGTGAGCAGTACTTC,CASSQETSGRRGEQYF
TRBV7-9,few,TRBJ1-1,.,TGTGCCAGCAGCATGGACAGCCTTCTGAACACTGAAGCTTTCTTT,CASSMDSLLNTEAFF
TRBV7-6,.,TRBJ2-7,TRBD2,TGTGCCAGCAGCTGGGGACTTAGCGGGCCGTACGAGCAGTACTTC,CASSWGLSGPYEQYF
TRBV30,.,TRBJ1-1,TRBD1,TGTGCCTGGAGTGTACCCCGGACAGGGATTAGAATCGGGGCTTTCTTT,CAWSVPRTGIRIGAFF
TRBV29-1,.,TRBJ2-7,.,TGCAGCGTTGGGCCTCGGCTAGCGAGTTCATACGAGCAGTACTTC,CSVGPRLASSYEQYF
TRBV10-3,once,TRBJ2-7,.,TGTGCCATCAGTATTCAGGCCGGAAATCCCTACGAGCAGTACTTC,CAISIQAGNPYEQYF
TRBV7-9,few,TRBJ1-1,.,TGTGCCAGCAGCCCCCGCACTGAAGCTTTCTTT,CASSPRTEAFF
TRBV7-9,few,TRBJ1-2,.,TGTGCCAGCAGCTCCAGTTGGGCAGGAAACTATGGCTACACCTTC,CASSSSWAGNYGYTF
TRBV30,.,TRBJ2-7,TRBD1,TGCGCCTGGCAACATCCCGGGACAGGGCACTACGAGCAGTACTTC,CAWQHPGTGHYEQYF
TRBV28,few,TRBJ1-4,.,TGTGCCAGCAGCCCGGGGAGCCTTAATGAAAAACTGTTTTTT,CASSPGSLNEKLFF
TRBV5-1,.,TRBJ2-7,.,TGCGCCAGCAGCTTATTTCTTAGCGAGACCTACGAGCAGTACTTC,CASSLFLSETYEQYF
TRBV29-1,.,TRBJ2-3,.,TGCAGCGTTGAACCCCGGACACCCGAGGACACAGATACGCAGTATTTT,CSVEPRTPEDTDTQYF
TRBV5-1,.,TRBJ2-7,.,TGCGCCAGCTCCCGTGGAGTTCGGGAGATTGAGTCGGGCTACGAGCAGTACTTC,CASSRGVREIESGYEQYF
TRBV7-9,.,TRBJ1-1,.,TGTGCCAGCAGCTTCGCGGGTGAAGCTTTCTTT,CASSFAGEAFF
TRBV29-1,.,TRBJ2-2,TRBD1,TGCAGCGTTGGACAGGGAGCCGACACCGGGGAGCTGTTTTTT,CSVGQGADTGELFF
TRBV5-6,few,TRBJ2-2,.,TGTGCCAGCAGCTTGGACGGCCAGGGAATCGGGGAGCTGTTTTTT,CASSLDGQGIGELFF
TRBV9,.,TRBJ2-1,TRBD2,TGTGCCAGCAGCGGTCCGGGCAGGAAGGGACTAGCGAGGAATGAGCAGTTCTTC,CASSGPGRKGLARNEQFF
TRBV19,.,TRBJ1-5,TRBD1,TGTGCCAGTAGGGCGGACAGGGAAGGAAATCAGCCCCAGCATTTT,CASRADREGNQPQHF
TRBV28,.,TRBJ1-4,TRBD1,TGTGCCAGCAGCGAGGACAGGGGGCGCGGGGAAAAACTGTTTTTT,CASSEDRGRGEKLFF
TRBV19,.,TRBJ2-5,TRBD2,TGTGCCAGTAGTAAACTAGGACTAGCGGAAGAGACCCAGTACTTC,CASSKLGLAEETQYF
TRBV4-1,.,TRBJ1-1,.,TGCGCCAGCAGCCAAGGCACAGGGACTGAAGCTTTCTTT,CASSQGTGTEAFF
TRBV5-1,.,TRBJ2-2,TRBD2,TGCGCCAGCAGGCCGACTAGCGGGAGGGAGTCCGGGGAGCTGTTTTTT,CASRPTSGRESGELFF
TRBV29-1,.,TRBJ1-2,.,TGCAGCGTTGAAATATTCGGGATCGGCTACACCTTC,CSVEIFGIGYTF
TRBV10-2,.,TRBJ2-1,TRBD2,TGCGCCAGCAGTGATCAGACCGGGCGGGAGTCTCGAGGTGAGCAGTTCTTC,CASSDQTGRESRGEQFF
TRBV28,.,TRBJ2-3,TRBD2,TGTGCCAGCAGTCCTCTAGCGGGGGCTAGCACAGATACGCAGTATTTT,CASSPLAGASTDTQYF
TRBV5-6,.,TRBJ1-3,.,TGTGCCAGCAGCTTTCACCCGAATCAGGAATCGATCTCTGGAAACACCATATATTTT,CASSFHPNQESISGNTIYF
TRBV5-1,.,TRBJ2-5,TRBD2,TGCGCCAGCAGCTCATGGACTAGCGGGAGGGCGGAGGTTCGGGAGACCCAGTACTTC,CASSSWTSGRAEVRETQYF
TRBV4-2,few,TRBJ1-4,TRBD1,TGTGCCAGCAGCCAAGATGGAGGGGGCAGGGAAAAACTGTTTTTT,CASSQDGGGREKLFF
TRBV7-9,few,TRBJ2-7,TRBD2,TGTGCCAGCAGCCAAGGACTAGCGGATTCCTACGAGCAGTACTTC,CASSQGLADSYEQYF
TRBV25-1,.,TRBJ2-4,.,TGTGCCAGCAGTGAAACAGGGACCAAAAACATTCAGTACTTC,CASSETGTKNIQYF
TRBV5-1,.,TRBJ2-7,TRBD2,TGCGCCAGCAGGTGGACTAGCGGGTCCCTCTACGAGCAGTACTTC,CASRWTSGSLYEQYF
TRBV6-5,.,TRBJ2-7,TRBD2,TGTGCCAGCAGTCCCCGGACTAGCGGATCCTACGAGCAGTACTTC,CASSPRTSGSYEQYF
TRBV27,.,TRBJ1-2,TRBD1,TGTGCCAGCAGTATAACGACAGGGAGGGGCTACACCTTC,CASSITTGRGYTF
TRBV7-6,.,TRBJ1-2,.,TGTGCCAGCAGCTTAGCGCGGCAAAGCGGCTACACCTTC,CASSLARQSGYTF
TRBV6-6,once,TRBJ1-1,.,TGTGCCAGCAGTACACAAAACAGGGTCGATGAAGCTTTCTTT,CASSTQNRVDEAFF
TRBV6-5,.,TRBJ1-1,.,TGTGCCAGCAGTTACGGGGGCGGGACTGAAGCTTTCTTT,CASSYGGGTEAFF
TRBV29-1,.,TRBJ2-7,TRBD2,TGCAGCGTTGGGGGGGGCGAGCAGTACTTC,CSVGGGEQYF
TRBV28,.,TRBJ2-7,.,TGTGCCAGCAGGAGGGAATCCTACGAGCAGTACTTC,CASRRESYEQYF
TRBV28,.,TRBJ2-1,TRBD2,TGTGCCAGCAGTTTAGGGACTAGCGGACAAAAGAGGCAGTTCTTC,CASSLGTSGQKRQFF
TRBV10-3,.,TRBJ2-1,.,TGTGCCATCAGTGTCTTAGCGGAAGACCGATACAATGAGCAGTTCTTC,CAISVLAEDRYNEQFF
TRBV5-1,.,TRBJ2-2,TRBD2,TGCGCCAGCAGCCGACTAGCGGACACCGGGGAGCTGTTTTTT,CASSRLADTGELFF
TRBV7-2,.,TRBJ2-1,.,TGTGCCAGCAGCGAACCCGGGACAACTAATGAGCAGTTCTTC,CASSEPGTTNEQFF